The 30 T cell receptor beta chains in this list originate from one sample, sequenced in a study of blood T cell repertoires in COVID-19. The repertoire was sequenced with immunoSEQ multiplex PCR; TCRdb's copy has only in-frame clones and lacks some. Of fewer than 250,000 clones in the sample, around 83% are singletons; the top ten hold around 8.7%. The source material was peripheral blood. All receptors come from a woman in her fifties or sixties with acute or convalescent COVID-19.

This clone occurred many times. V usage is TRBV28 and J usage is TRBJ1-3; D possibly corresponds to TRBD1 (5 bases). CDR1 is MDHEN and CDR2 is SYDVKM in the germline V gene. The V end was cut by 8 bases, the J end by 4 bases, with 27 bases between. The CDR3 loop spans 18 amino acids. CDR3 residues: CASSTFLQARGRGNTIYF. The DNA of the CDR3 is TGTGCCAGCTCAACCTTCCTTCAAGCCCGGGGGAGAGGAAACACCATATATTTT.

The chain carries TRBV28 and TRBJ1-2, with 7 bases fitting TRBD1. CDR1 is MDHEN, CDR2 SYDVKM, per germline. The CDR3 covers 15 residues. V lost 6 bases and J lost 2; bases outside the gene matches: 9. CDR3 nucleotide sequence: TGTGCCAGCAGCTTTGACAGGGATGGAAACTATGGCTACACCTTC. Translated, it gives CASSFDRDGNYGYTF.

The chain is built from TRBV9 and TRBJ2-3; 11 bases are shared with TRBD1. Germline V gene sequence: CDR1 SGDLS, CDR2 YYNGEE. CDR3 size: 21 residues. The ends lost 0 bases at V and 1 base at J; junction bases unmatched: 16. The CDR3 DNA sequence: TGTGCCAGCAGCGTAGTCTTGGACAGGGGGCGGGTAGCGGGAGGCACAGATACGCAGTATTTT. It specifies CASSVVLDRGRVAGGTDTQYF.

The chain couples TRBV5-6 to TRBJ2-7; D is possibly TRBD2 (6 bases). V was cut by 0 bases and J by 5 bases, with 15 bases left in between. Germline-derived CDR1 and CDR2 are SGHDT and YYEEEE. The CDR3 runs to 15 residues. CDR3 DNA: TGTGCCAGCAGCTTGGAGGCCGGGGGATCGAACGAGCAGTACTTC. Its protein product is CASSLEAGGSNEQYF.

V usage is TRBV23-1 and J usage is TRBJ2-1, with 12 bases aligning to TRBD2. TRBV23-1 is filed as an ORF, its function uncertain. The V segment lost 2 bases and the J segment 2 bases; nucleotides outside the gene matches: 4. CDR3 length: 17 residues. The CDR3 DNA reads as TGCGCCAGCAGTCAACCCCTAGCGGGAGGGACCTACAATGAGCAGTTCTTC. Translating it yields CASSQPLAGGTYNEQFF.

V is TRBV18 and J is TRBJ2-1; 11 nucleotides match TRBD2. Germline V gene sequence: CDR1 KGHSH, CDR2 LQKENI. With V trimmed by 0 bases and J by 6 bases, 4 bases remained unmatched. The CDR3 totals 16 residues. In DNA, the CDR3 is TGTGCCAGCTCACCACCGGGTAGCGGGAGGGCCAATGAGCAGTTCTTC. It yields the protein CASSPPGSGRANEQFF. Filled out from reference TRBV18 and TRBJ2-1, the complete variable domain reads NAGVMQNPRHLVRRRGQEARLRCSPMKGHSHVYWYRQLPEEGLKFMVYLQKENIIDESGMPKERFSAEFPKEGPSILRIQQVVRGDSAAYFCASSPPGSGRANEQFFGPGTRLTVL.

This clone was detected once. The chain is built from TRBV20-1 and TRBJ2-7, with 8 bases lining up with TRBD2. Looked up from germline, CDR1 is DFQATT and CDR2 is SNEGSKA (reference sequence). The CDR3 has 13 residues. Germline trimming cut 3 bases from V and 4 bases from J; bases unmatched to any gene: 5. Here the CDR3 reads CSASTLAEYEQYF. The CDR3 DNA sequence: TGCAGTGCTAGTACACTAGCGGAATACGAGCAGTACTTC.

The rearrangement joins TRBV29-1 to TRBJ2-1; a possible D gene is TRBD2 (5 bases). V shed 7 bases and J shed 0 bases, with 13 bases lying between them. CDR1 is SQVTM, CDR2 ANQGSEA, per germline. This CDR3 region has 14 residues. CDR3 nucleotides: TGCAGCGCCGTGGTGGGGAGCTCCTACAATGAGCAGTTCTTC. This codes for CSAVVGSSYNEQFF.

The chain combines TRBV9 with TRBJ2-6; a weak D match, TRBD1 (5 bases). Deletions cut 2 bases from V and 4 bases from J, with 13 bases between. CDR1 is SGDLS, CDR2 YYNGEE, per germline. The CDR3 spans 16 residues. The CDR3 coding sequence is TGTGCCAGCAGCGTTCCCAGGGTCGCAGGGGCCAACGTCCTGACTTTC. Its translation: CASSVPRVAGANVLTF.

As to this clone: The germline gene is not matched at one end of the junction; a read error may be the cause. This chain joins TRBV7-2 and TRBJ2-1; 8 bases match TRBD2. The CDR3 length is 11 residues. CDR1 SGHTA and CDR2 FQGNSA come from the germline V gene. CDR3 DNA sequence: TGTGCCAGCAGCTCCGGACTAGCCCAGCTCTTC. Translation: CASSSGLAQLF.

The chain couples TRBV7-2 to TRBJ2-5, with 8 bases that match TRBD2. CDR3 length: 16 amino acids. Germline V CDR1 and CDR2: SGHTA, FQGNSA. Losses at the gene ends were 4 bases for V and 5 bases for J; bases not matched to a gene: 12. CDR3 coding DNA: TGTGCCAGCAGCTCCCCCCGAGAAGCGGGAGTTGAGACCCAGTACTTC. Its protein is CASSSPREAGVETQYF.

The CDR3, as DNA: TGTGCCAGCAGCCAAGGTTGGCAGTCCTACGAGCAGTACTTC. Translation: CASSQGWQSYEQYF. The chain links TRBV3-1 (or the pseudogene TRBV3-2) to TRBJ2-7; D gene uncertain. Trimming cost V 1 base and J 1 base, with 8 bases left between them. Germline-derived CDR1 and CDR2 are LGHDT and YNNKEL (reference sequence). The CDR3 is made up of 14 amino acids.

For the CDR3, the DNA is TGTGCCAGCAGCGCGACAGGGGCCCCCCGGCAGTACTTC. Protein sequence: CASSATGAPRQYF. The rearrangement uses TRBV9 and TRBJ2-7, with 8 bases that match TRBD1. The germline V gene encodes CDR1 SGDLS and CDR2 YYNGEE. The CDR3 is 13 amino acids. J gave up 9 bases and V 3 bases, and 8 bases lay outside the gene matches.

V and J are TRBV24-1 and TRBJ2-5; D call uncertain. The germline V and J ends were trimmed by 4 bases and 5 bases, with 13 bases remaining between them. The CDR3 extends over 14 amino acids. Germline lookup yields CDR1 KGHDR and CDR2 SFDVKD. This CDR3 reads CATSDPGLEETQYF. The CDR3 coding sequence is TGTGCCACCAGTGACCCGGGTCTGGAGGAGACCCAGTACTTC.

This sequence joins TRBV19 and TRBJ1-1, with no clear D. Trimming shortened V by 1 base and J by 1 base, and 7 bases separated the two germline ends. The CDR3 has 14 amino acids. The germline CDR1 and CDR2 sequences are LNHDA and SQIVND (reference sequence). The CDR3 is CASSIVFKNTEAFF. CDR3 in DNA: TGTGCCAGTAGTATAGTTTTCAAGAACACTGAAGCTTTCTTT.

This rearrangement joins TRBV9 to TRBJ2-4; TRBD1 agrees at 7 bases. CDR3 length: 19 amino acids. Germline values: CDR1 SGDLS, CDR2 YYNGEE. The J segment lost 1 base and the V segment lost 3 bases, leaving 16 bases of the junction unmatched. CDR3 in amino acids: CASSATPRQGRSAKNIQYF. DNA for the CDR3: TGTGCCAGCAGCGCGACCCCTAGACAGGGCAGATCGGCCAAAAACATTCAGTACTTC.

This clone was detected only once. The identical CDR3 is also encoded by other nucleotide sequences in the sample. The chain has TRBV5-1 and TRBJ2-7; a possible D gene is TRBD2 (7 bases). The CDR3 runs to 14 residues. The germline V and J ends were trimmed by 4 bases and 3 bases, with 14 bases remaining between them. Germline V lookup: CDR1 SGHRS, CDR2 YFSETQ. In nucleotides, the CDR3 is TGCGCCAGCAGCCTCGGGGGCGGGGGCTACGAGCAGTACTTC. It yields the protein CASSLGGGGYEQYF.

The chain uses TRBV15 and TRBJ2-7, with 9 nucleotides matching TRBD1. CDR3 length: 18 residues. Losses at the gene ends were 4 bases for V and 3 bases for J; bases not matched to a gene: 16. Germline CDR1 LNHNV, CDR2 YYDKDF (reference sequence). CDR3 loop: CATSTEGTGIFSRYEQYF. CDR3 nucleotides: TGTGCCACCAGCACCGAAGGGACAGGGATATTTTCCCGCTACGAGCAGTACTTC.

The chain joins TRBV2 to TRBJ1-2; maybe TRBD1 (6 bases). V was pared by 7 bases and J by 3 bases, with 18 bases between. Germline values: CDR1 SNHLY, CDR2 FYNNEI. The CDR3 is made up of 15 amino acids. CDR3 loop: CASTEGGAVDYGYTF. The CDR3 DNA is TGTGCCAGCACTGAGGGGGGGGCGGTAGACTATGGCTACACCTTC. The complete variable domain, with remaining parts taken from reference TRBV2 and TRBJ1-2, reads EPEVTQTPSHQVTQMGQEVILRCVPISNHLYFYWYRQILGQKVEFLVSFYNNEISEKSEIFDDQFSVERPDGSNFTLKIRSTKLEDSAMYFCASTEGGAVDYGYTFGSGTRLTVV.

The rearrangement uses TRBV27 and TRBJ2-5; D is perhaps TRBD2 (6 bases). CDR3 size: 14 residues. Trimming removed 5 bases from V and 2 bases from J, with 12 bases in between. The germline gives CDR1 MNHEY, CDR2 SMNVEV (reference sequence). This CDR3 reads CASSLRLGQETQYF. In DNA form, the CDR3 reads TGTGCCAGCAGTCTCCGACTAGGACAAGAGACCCAGTACTTC.

The genes are TRBV28 and TRBJ1-5, with TRBD1 as a possible D gene (6 bases). The ends were cut back, 9 bases at V and 4 bases at J, with 13 bases in the middle. Germline V gene data show CDR1 as MDHEN and CDR2 as SYDVKM. The CDR3 sequence is 13 residues long. The CDR3 reads CASFGTNNQPQHF. The CDR3 DNA sequence: TGTGCCAGTTTTGGGACAAATAATCAGCCCCAGCATTTT.

The gene calls are TRBV19 and TRBJ2-2; maybe TRBD1 (5 bases). CDR1 and CDR2 (germline): LNHDA, SQIVND (reference sequence). The CDR3 has 15 amino acids. Trimming removed 8 bases at V and 5 bases at J, with 18 bases between. The CDR3 reads CASGKGAVRTGELFF. The CDR3 DNA reads as TGTGCCAGTGGGAAAGGGGCTGTCAGAACCGGGGAGCTGTTTTTT.

This sequence joins TRBV27 and TRBJ2-1, with 8 positions matching TRBD2. The CDR3 is 14 amino acids. The V segment lost 5 bases and the J segment 9 bases; nucleotides outside the gene matches: 9. The V gene's germline CDR1 is MNHEY and CDR2 SMNVEV (reference sequence). The CDR3 region is CASSSPGLEVEQFF. For the CDR3, the DNA is TGTGCCAGCAGTAGCCCGGGACTAGAGGTTGAGCAGTTCTTC.

This sequence joins TRBV6-1 and TRBJ2-1; no firm D call. Germline-derived CDR1 and CDR2 are MNHNS and SASEGT. The CDR3 runs to 13 residues. V was trimmed by 0 bases and J by 9 bases, leaving 9 bases between them. This CDR3 is CASSEAYTGEQFF. The CDR3, as DNA: TGTGCCAGCAGTGAAGCATATACGGGTGAGCAGTTCTTC.

This rearrangement joins TRBV27 to TRBJ2-7; 13 bases align to TRBD2. The V and J ends lost 2 bases and 9 bases, in that order; junction bases with no gene match: 4. Germline V gene sequence: CDR1 MNHEY, CDR2 SMNVEV (reference sequence). The length of the CDR3 is 14 residues. The CDR3 loop reads CASSLRGLAGWQYF. The CDR3, as DNA: TGTGCCAGCAGTTTAAGGGGACTAGCGGGATGGCAGTACTTC.

The V gene is TRBV30, the J gene TRBJ2-7; D perhaps matches TRBD1 (6 bases). CDR1 and CDR2 (germline): GTSNPN, SVGIG (reference sequence). The CDR3 sequence is 13 residues long. The V and J ends lost 2 bases and 2 bases respectively, with 10 bases between them. CDR3 residues: CAWSLQGAYEQYF. The CDR3 DNA reads TGTGCCTGGAGTCTACAGGGTGCCTACGAGCAGTACTTC.

The chain carries TRBV5-6 and TRBJ1-2, with a possible D match to TRBD1 (5 bases). The CDR3 has 13 residues. The V and J ends lost 4 bases and 3 bases respectively, with 10 bases between them. CDR1 SGHDT and CDR2 YYEEEE come from the germline V gene. In DNA form, the CDR3 reads TGTGCCAGCAGCCCGGCGGGGGACTATGGCTACACCTTC. Protein product: CASSPAGDYGYTF.

The chain recombines TRBV5-4 with TRBJ2-5; TRBD1 aligns across 12 bases. CDR3 size: 15 residues. Germline loops: CDR1 SGHNT, CDR2 YYREEE (reference sequence). Unmatched junction bases numbered 6, after V lost 4 bases and J lost 5 bases. DNA for the CDR3: TGTGCCAGCAGCCGGGGGGACAGGGGGCGTGAGACCCAGTACTTC. Amino acids: CASSRGDRGRETQYF.

This chain uses TRBV27 with TRBJ2-1; 11 bases agree with TRBD2. Trimming removed 3 bases from V and 1 base from J; junction bases left unmatched: 8. The CDR3 extends over 18 amino acids. Germline loops: CDR1 MNHEY, CDR2 SMNVEV (reference sequence). This CDR3 reads CASSFRLAGGKSYNEQFF. The CDR3 DNA is TGTGCCAGCAGTTTTCGGCTAGCGGGAGGAAAATCCTACAATGAGCAGTTCTTC.

This clone was counted between two and nine times. In DNA form, the CDR3 reads TGTGCCAGCAGCCTCGGGGCGGGAGGGCCCTACAGCACAGATACGCAGTATTTT. Its protein is CASSLGAGGPYSTDTQYF. The V call is TRBV25-1, the J call TRBJ2-3; TRBD2 matches at 9 bases. Germline assignment: CDR1 MGHDK and CDR2 SYGVNS. The CDR3 totals 18 residues. J was trimmed by 0 bases and V by 6 bases; bases with no gene match: 13.